Listed below are T cell receptor beta chains from one sample, sequenced in a study of T cell responses to AZD1222 COVID-19 vaccine. The assay was immunoSEQ multiplex PCR, and TCRdb's table has in-frame clones only and misses some. The sample holds about 150,000 clones, 88% seen once. The input for sequencing was peripheral blood, taken on day 0 of AZD1222 vaccination. Receptors were obtained from an adult in good health. The CDR3 runs from the conserved cysteine through the conserved F or W. The D gene is left open where the match is weak. Clone size is shown for a subset of rows, as once, few, many or a class of expanded clone.

>TRBD1|TRBV6-5|-|TRBJ2-7
TGTGCCAGCAGTTACACCGGGGACAGCTCCTACGAGCAGTACTTC
CASSYTGDSSYEQYF
>-|TRBV3-1/TRBV3-2|-|TRBJ2-7
TGTGCCAGCAGCCAAGTAGAGGGGTACGAGCAGTACTTC
CASSQVEGYEQYF
>-|TRBV7-2|-|TRBJ2-3
TGTGCCAGCAGCCCAGGGGCCACCTACCCCCCGTATTTT
CASSPGATYPPYF
>-|TRBV10-3|-|TRBJ2-7
TGTGCCATCAGTGAGTCCCCCTCGGCAGGCGCCTACTTC
CAISESPSAGAYF
>-|TRBV3-1/TRBV3-2|-|TRBJ1-2
TGTGCCAGCAGCCGTGGGGGTTATGGCTACACCTTC
CASSRGGYGYTF
>-|TRBV7-2|-|TRBJ2-5
TGTGCCAGCAGCTTATTTCCCCGGGAAACCCAGTACTTC
CASSLFPRETQYF
>TRBD2|TRBV2|-|TRBJ2-2
TGTGCCAGCATTCGGGGACTAGCTGTTACCGGGGAGCTGTTTTTT
CASIRGLAVTGELFF
>-|TRBV28|-|TRBJ1-5
TGTGCCAGCAGTTTTCCAAGGGTTGCAGGGAATCAGCCCCAGCATTTT
CASSFPRVAGNQPQHF
>TRBD1|TRBV2|once|TRBJ1-1
TGTGCCAGCAGCATGGGACAGGGAACCACTGAAGCTTTCTTT
CASSMGQGTTEAFF
>-|TRBV11-2|-|TRBJ1-2
TGTGCCAGCAGCTTCCAAGGGACATACGGCTACACCTTC
CASSFQGTYGYTF
>TRBD1|TRBV6-5|-|TRBJ1-2
TGTGCCAGCAGTTCCCCCAGGGGGGACTATGGCTACACCTTC
CASSSPRGDYGYTF
>-|TRBV10-3|-|TRBJ1-6
TGTGCCATCAGGGAGGGACCGAGTAATTCACCCCTCCACTTT
CAIREGPSNSPLHF
>-|TRBV28|-|TRBJ2-2
TGTGCCAGCAGTTTATGGGGACCGACGAACACCGGGGAGCTGTTTTTT
CASSLWGPTNTGELFF
>TRBD1|TRBV6-5|-|TRBJ2-7
TGTGCCAGTGGACAGGGGAGGTACGAGCAGTACTTC
CASGQGRYEQYF
>-|TRBV3-1/TRBV3-2|-|TRBJ2-7
TGTGCCAGCAGCCAAGTTCCCCAGGGTGGCTACGAGCAGTACTTC
CASSQVPQGGYEQYF
>-|TRBV5-1|once|TRBJ2-3
TGCGCCAGCAGCTTTACAGGGTTCCTCGGAGATACGCAGTATTTT
CASSFTGFLGDTQYF
>-|TRBV15|-|TRBJ1-2
TGTGCCACAAAAACCGGGGGGGCCAGTGGCTACACCTTC
CATKTGGASGYTF
>TRBD1|TRBV4-1|-|TRBJ1-3
TGCGCCAGCAGCCAAGGGGGATCAGGGGGCTTGGACACCATATATTTT
CASSQGGSGGLDTIYF
>-|TRBV7-2|once|TRBJ2-5
TGTGCCAGCAGCGTCAGTGTGGGGGAGACCCAGTACTTC
CASSVSVGETQYF
>-|TRBV11-2|-|TRBJ2-1
TGTGCCAGCAGCTTGCCTATAGGGGGGAGCTCCTACAATGAGCAGTTCTTC
CASSLPIGGSSYNEQFF
>TRBD1|TRBV9|-|TRBJ1-4
TGTGCCAGCAGCGTAGCTACGGGACAGTCTGGGAATGAAAAACTGTTTTTT
CASSVATGQSGNEKLFF
>-|TRBV9|once|TRBJ1-1
TGTGCCAGCAGCGGGCCGGGAGGAGCGAACTCTGAAGCTTTCTTT
CASSGPGGANSEAFF
>-|TRBV12-3/TRBV12-4|-|TRBJ2-3
TGTGCCACCACAGGGACAGATACGCAGTATTTT
CATTGTDTQYF
>TRBD1|TRBV10-1|few|TRBJ1-4
TGCGCCATCCGGGGACAGTTTAATGAAAAACTGTTTTTT
CAIRGQFNEKLFF
>-|TRBV5-6|-|TRBJ2-3
TGTGCCAGCAGCTTGGGCCCGGGGGATACGCAGTATTTT
CASSLGPGDTQYF
>-|TRBV7-2|-|TRBJ1-3
TGTGCCAGCAGCCCTACTGGAAACACCATATATTTT
CASSPTGNTIYF
>-|TRBV5-1|-|TRBJ1-3
TGCGCCAGCAGCTTGGCAGGGGACTTCTCTGGAAACACCATATATTTT
CASSLAGDFSGNTIYF
>-|TRBV11-3|-|TRBJ2-2
TGTGCCAGCAGCCCGGAGGGCACCGGGGAGCTGTTTTTT
CASSPEGTGELFF
>TRBD2|TRBV5-6|-|TRBJ2-5
TGTGCCAGCAGCTTACCAATCGGGACTAGCGGGGGGTCGGAGACCCAGTACTTC
CASSLPIGTSGGSETQYF